The clone carrying this T cell receptor beta chain came up many times. Its target is not known. This record comes from a study of prognosis after radiotherapy for stage I lung cancer. In the study overall: None of the non-small cell lung cancer patients was considered medically operable. The biologically effective dose of the SBRT radiotherapy was at least 100 Gy, given over 3 to 5 fractions. The study recorded distant metastases in a handful of patients (median about seven months) after radiotherapy and no significant progression in roughly 15.

Genomic DNA provided the template from which TCR beta CDR3 was amplified by two-round multiplex PCR. Specific primers for each TRBV and TRBJ gene were what first-round PCR used. TCRdb ran MiXCR on the multiplex PCR reads and lists one entry per CDR3 protein. The sample has 11,000 or so distinct CDR3 sequences, just over 35% seen once. The CDR3 length is 13 residues. Trimming took 6 bases from V and 10 from J; bases not matched to a gene: 7. In germline, CDR1 is DFQATT, CDR2 SNEGSKA (reference sequence). Whole-study findings and limits: Tumor-specific reactivity of the expanded TCR clones remained undetermined.

The V gene is TRBV20-1, the J gene TRBJ2-3; 13 nucleotides agree with TRBD2. This material consisted of PBMCs, taken before or after stereotactic body radiation therapy (not recorded which). This receptor was obtained from a donor older than 45 with non-small cell lung cancer. In nucleotides, the CDR3 is TGCAGTGCCGCACTAGCGGGAGGGGGGGCGCAGTATTTT. Its translation is CSAALAGGGAQYF.